The table lists the clone carrying this T cell receptor (beta chain) with a few counts. Other nucleotide sequences in the sample specify the same CDR3. The data stem from a study of shared clonotypes between healthy human individuals. Across the study: Per donor, CD8 memory used one plate, CD8 naive used two, CD4 memory used three and CD4 naive used three.

Per the study methods: Junction-only sequences without quality scores were provided by ImmunoSEQ, so filtering was different. The method was immunoSEQ multiplex PCR; TCRdb's version includes in-frame clones alone and lacks a portion of them. V, J and clone size are those of that table, while D and trimming were read from the DNA. The sample lists around 990,000 clones, 60% to 85% occurring once. The CDR3 has 12 amino acids. Germline CDR1 reads SNHLY; CDR2 reads FYNNEI. Trimming took off 5 bases at V and 0 bases at J, with 5 bases between the two ends. CD45RA+ naive and CD45RA-negative memory subsets were separated from CD4+ cells.

The gene calls are TRBV2 and TRBJ2-7; unclear D gene. The source material was memory CD4+ T cells from PBMCs. Stated subset: CD45RA-negative fraction. The sequence was collected from a man aged 18 to 35 in good health. Some clones in this sample may be carry-over from other donors' samples. The CDR3 here is CASSLSSYEQYF. The CDR3 region has the DNA TGTGCCAGCAGTCTAAGCTCCTACGAGCAGTACTTC.